This passage covers 15 T cell receptor beta chains from one sample sequenced in a study of T cells in Graves' hyperthyroidism and ophthalmopathy. Amplification of TCR beta CDR3 regions was performed using RNA transcripts as template. The HTBI primer set was used in a first-round RT-PCR of the TCR CDR3. Via MiXCR, TCRdb re-called the multiplex PCR reads, giving one row per CDR3 protein. This sample has hundreds of thousands of distinct CDR3 sequences, with about 16% found just once. Specimen: blood. These receptor sequences come from a woman aged 60-70 years with Graves' ophthalmopathy.

This clonotype was detected ten times or more. The chain is built from TRBV18 and TRBJ2-1; 8 nucleotides match TRBD2. V lost 3 bases, J lost 5 bases, and 9 bases stayed unmatched. The CDR3 consists of 16 residues. Looked up from germline, CDR1 is KGHSH and CDR2 is LQKENI. The CDR3 DNA reads as TGTGCCAGCTCACCCCGCAGCGGGAGTGTAGACAATGAGCAGTTCTTC. It yields the protein CASSPRSGSVDNEQFF.

This clonotype was detected ten times or more. The chain recombines TRBV7-9 with TRBJ2-7, with a weak D call TRBD1 (6 bases). This CDR3 is built from 14 residues. Per germline, CDR1 SEHNR and CDR2 FQNEAQ (reference sequence). V lost 4 bases and J 2 bases, leaving 12 bases between the germline ends. CDR3 loop: CASSYGDNAYEQYF. CDR3 sequence (DNA): TGTGCCAGCAGCTACGGGGACAACGCCTACGAGCAGTACTTC. The whole variable domain, filled in from reference TRBV7-9 and TRBJ2-7, reads DTGVSQNPRHKITKRGQNVTFRCDPISEHNRLYWYRQTLGQGPEFLTYFQNEAQLEKSRLLSDRFSAERPKGSFSTLEIQRTEQGDSAMYLCASSYGDNAYEQYFGPGTRLTVT.

This clonotype was picked up many times. The chain links TRBV6-1 to TRBJ2-5; the D is unclear. Germline lookup yields CDR1 MNHNS and CDR2 SASEGT. The V gene lost 2 bases and the J gene lost 7 bases, with 5 bases spanning the gap. This CDR3 has 11 amino acids. CDR3 loop: CASSESATQYF. CDR3 nucleotide sequence: TGTGCCAGCAGTGAATCGGCGACCCAGTACTTC.

This clonotype was seen at least ten times. The chain carries TRBV7-3 and TRBJ2-1; perhaps D is TRBD1 or TRBD2 (5 bases each). The CDR3 length is 17 residues. The V and J ends lost 1 base and 6 bases respectively, with 19 bases between them. CDR1 SGHTA and CDR2 FQGTGA come from the germline V gene. CDR3 bases: TGTGCCAGCAGCTTAAAGGGGCTAGGGCCTCGGGGCAATGAGCAGTTCTTC. It encodes CASSLKGLGPRGNEQFF.

This clonotype was detected many times. CDR3 sequence (DNA): TGTGCCAGCAGCCCCCGTCCAGCGGGCGTCTCCTACAATGAGCAGTTCTTC. Protein product: CASSPRPAGVSYNEQFF. The chain recombines TRBV7-2 with TRBJ2-1; weak D call: TRBD2 (6 bases). V shed 5 bases and J shed 0 bases, with 17 bases lying between them. Germline CDR1 reads SGHTA; CDR2 reads FQGNSA. The CDR3 consists of 17 residues.

This clonotype was seen repeatedly, ten times or more. The CDR3 reads CASSYFGGGYEQYF. CDR3 sequence (DNA): TGTGCCAGCAGTTACTTCGGGGGGGGTTACGAGCAGTACTTC. The genes are TRBV6-6 and TRBJ2-7; 8 bases align to TRBD2. The V and J ends lost 1 base and 4 bases, in that order; junction bases with no gene match: 3. CDR1 is MNHNY, CDR2 SVGAGI, per germline (reference sequence). The CDR3 is made up of 14 amino acids.

Of note for this clonotype: One base away lies a much larger clone, so this may be a sequencing read error. The chain couples TRBV28 to TRBJ2-7; 10 positions agree with TRBD2. Trimming cost V 3 bases and J 7 bases; bases outside gene matches: 9. CDR3 length: 15 amino acids. Germline V gene sequence: CDR1 MDHEN, CDR2 SYDVKM. The CDR3 loop reads CASSFEPSGSEEQYF. CDR3 coding DNA: TGTGCCAGCAGTTTTGAGCCTAGCGGGAGCGAAGAGCAGTACTTC.

The J gene is TRBJ2-2, the V gene TRBV2; 7 bases are shared with TRBD1. Germline CDR1 SNHLY, CDR2 FYNNEI. CDR3 length: 14 amino acids. Losses at the gene ends were 7 bases for V and 3 bases for J; bases not matched to a gene: 5. CDR3 protein: CASIFDRDTGELFF. The DNA of the CDR3 is TGTGCCAGCATTTTTGACAGGGACACCGGGGAGCTGTTTTTT. The full variable domain, completed using reference TRBV2 and TRBJ2-2, is EPEVTQTPSHQVTQMGQEVILRCVPISNHLYFYWYRQILGQKVEFLVSFYNNEISEKSEIFDDQFSVERPDGSNFTLKIRSTKLEDSAMYFCASIFDRDTGELFFGEGSRLTVL.

Of note for this clonotype: This may be a read error: a much more frequent sequence differs by one nucleotide. V usage is TRBV11-2 and J usage is TRBJ2-1, with TRBD2 matching 11 bases. Germline values: CDR1 SGHAT, CDR2 FQNNGV. The V segment lost 6 bases and the J segment 2 bases; nucleotides outside the gene matches: 3. The CDR3 loop spans 15 amino acids. The CDR3 spells CASRRLAGTYNEQFF. The DNA of the CDR3 is TGTGCCAGCAGGCGACTAGCGGGAACCTACAATGAGCAGTTCTTC.

This clonotype was seen at least ten times. This rearrangement joins TRBV11-1 to TRBJ2-7, with D possibly TRBD1 on 6 matching bases. This CDR3 region has 13 residues. V lost 5 bases to trimming and J lost 5 bases, with 13 bases between them. Per the germline V gene, CDR1 is SGHAT and CDR2 is FQDESV (reference sequence). The CDR3 here is CASSQDRIHEQYF. The CDR3 coding sequence is TGTGCCAGCAGCCAAGACAGGATCCACGAGCAGTACTTC.

This clonotype was seen many times. The genes are TRBV6-2 or TRBV6-3 and TRBJ2-7, with D possibly called TRBD1 or TRBD2 (5 bases each). This CDR3 comprises 16 residues. V dropped 5 bases and J dropped 3 bases, with 20 bases sitting between them. Germline V gene sequence: CDR1 MNHEY, CDR2 SVGEGT. The CDR3 reads CASSQTKGTFSYEQYF. Here the CDR3 DNA reads TGTGCCAGCAGTCAGACGAAGGGGACCTTCAGCTACGAGCAGTACTTC.

V and J are TRBV6-9 and TRBJ2-1; no clear D gene. This CDR3 spans 12 amino acids. Germline V gene lookup returns CDR1 MNHGY and CDR2 SVAAGI. The V gene lost 4 bases and the J gene lost 10 bases, with 11 bases spanning the gap. CDR3 protein: CASSSEWGEQFF. The DNA of the CDR3 is TGTGCCAGCAGTTCGGAATGGGGAGAGCAGTTCTTC.

This clonotype was observed at least ten times. The chain has TRBV29-1 and TRBJ2-1, with TRBD2 matching 7 bases. The germline gives CDR1 SQVTM, CDR2 ANQGSEA. With 1 base clipped from V and 9 bases from J, the junction kept 3 bases outside the gene matches. The CDR3 is made up of 12 amino acids. Here the CDR3 reads CSVEGGGVEQFF. The CDR3 coding sequence is TGCAGCGTTGAAGGGGGGGGTGTTGAGCAGTTCTTC.

The sample holds many counts of this clonotype. The chain has TRBV6-1 and TRBJ2-7; tentative D call: TRBD1 (6 bases). The germline V and J ends were trimmed by 8 bases and 0 bases, with 11 bases remaining between them. The germline gives CDR1 MNHNS, CDR2 SASEGT. The CDR3 runs 13 residues. CDR3 sequence (DNA): TGTGCCAGCGGCCGGGACACCTCCTACGAGCAGTACTTC. Its protein product is CASGRDTSYEQYF.

J is TRBJ1-1 and V is TRBV20-1, with 12 bases matching TRBD1. Unmatched junction bases numbered 7, after V lost 5 bases and J lost 6 bases. Germline loops: CDR1 DFQATT, CDR2 SNEGSKA (reference sequence). The CDR3 loop spans 14 amino acids. The CDR3 protein is CSAGDRGRGAEAFF. The CDR3 region has the DNA TGCAGTGCTGGGGACAGGGGGCGCGGTGCTGAAGCTTTCTTT.